These 16 T cell receptor beta chains were sequenced from one sample in a study of T cell responses to AZD1222 COVID-19 vaccine. The assay was immunoSEQ multiplex PCR, and TCRdb's table has in-frame clones only and misses some. The data hold approximately 88,000 clones, with roughly nine tenths observed a single time. Sequenced here: peripheral blood, sampled on day 0 of AZD1222 vaccination. The receptor source for this set is an adult in good health.

The V and J genes are TRBV25-1 and TRBJ1-2; a possible D gene is TRBD1 (6 bases). Trimming pared 4 bases from V and 8 bases from J, leaving 11 bases between. There are 12 residues in the CDR3. CDR1 and CDR2 (germline): MGHDK, SYGVNS. The CDR3 here is CASSGQDRGYTF. For the CDR3, the DNA is TGTGCCAGCAGTGGACAGGATCGGGGCTACACCTTC.

The genes are TRBV14 and TRBJ1-3; D is ambiguous. CDR1 SGHDN and CDR2 FVKESK come from the germline V gene. Trimming removed 1 base at V and 0 bases at J, with 10 bases between. The CDR3 spans 16 residues. CDR3 loop: CASSQGTFYSGNTIYF. Here the CDR3 DNA reads TGTGCCAGCAGCCAAGGAACTTTCTACTCTGGAAACACCATATATTTT.

The chain links TRBV19 to TRBJ2-1; D unresolved. Germline loops: CDR1 LNHDA, CDR2 SQIVND (reference sequence). V lost 1 base, J lost 6 bases, and 7 bases lay in between. This CDR3 spans 13 amino acids. This CDR3 is CASSIGSANEQFF. DNA for the CDR3: TGTGCCAGTAGTATAGGATCGGCCAATGAGCAGTTCTTC.

This sequence joins TRBV29-1 and TRBJ1-1; D possibly corresponds to TRBD1 (5 bases). The CDR3 extends over 13 amino acids. CDR1 SQVTM and CDR2 ANQGSEA come from the germline V gene. The CDR3 loop reads CSHSGRGGTEAFF. Here the CDR3 DNA reads TGCAGTCACTCCGGGAGGGGCGGCACTGAAGCTTTCTTT.

The chain links TRBV27 to TRBJ2-7; 7 nucleotides line up with TRBD2. Germline V CDR1 and CDR2: MNHEY, SMNVEV (reference sequence). This CDR3 is built from 13 residues. V was clipped by 8 bases and J by 2 bases; unmatched bases: 6. In DNA, the CDR3 is TGTGCCAGCCGACCTGCGGGGGCCTACGAGCAGTACTTC. Protein product: CASRPAGAYEQYF.

The chain has TRBV27 and TRBJ2-2, with D possibly TRBD1 on 8 matching bases. The CDR3 extends over 16 amino acids. Germline V gives CDR1 MNHEY, CDR2 SMNVEV (reference sequence). Trimming stripped 2 bases from V and 6 bases from J, with 16 bases between. The CDR3 nucleotides read TGTGCCAGCAGTTTAGTCGACAGGGGAGGGGCCGGGGAGCTGTTTTTT. Translating gives CASSLVDRGGAGELFF.

V and J are TRBV27 and TRBJ2-3; D is perhaps TRBD2 (6 bases). Trimming cost V 5 bases and J 8 bases, with 11 bases left between them. Germline CDR1 is MNHEY and CDR2 is SMNVEV (reference sequence). This CDR3 comprises 12 residues. CDR3 in amino acids: CASSPLGGTQYF. CDR3 DNA sequence: TGTGCCAGCAGTCCCCTGGGGGGTACGCAGTATTTT.

The chain is built from TRBV9 and TRBJ2-7; TRBD2 aligns across 12 bases. The CDR3 consists of 14 residues. Germline values: CDR1 SGDLS, CDR2 YYNGEE. Germline trimming cut 4 bases from V and 6 bases from J; bases unmatched to any gene: 5. The CDR3 spells CASSLGLAGPEQYF. In DNA form, the CDR3 reads TGTGCCAGCAGCCTGGGACTAGCGGGTCCCGAGCAGTACTTC.

With respect to this clone: Germline is not matched at one junction end, which may reflect a read error. The V call is TRBV7-7, the J call TRBJ2-2; a possible D gene is TRBD1 (5 bases). The CDR3 has 14 amino acids. CDR1 is SSHAT and CDR2 is FNYEAQ in the germline V gene (reference sequence). The CDR3: CASSLDRYTGELFF. The CDR3 DNA is TGTGCTAGCAGCTTAGACAGATACACCGGGGAGCTGTTTTTT.

V gene TRBV3-1 (or the pseudogene TRBV3-2) combines with J gene TRBJ1-1; D remains unclear. V was shortened by 3 bases and J by 3 bases, with 17 bases between the two germline ends. The CDR3 totals 16 residues. Germline CDR1 LGHDT, CDR2 YNNKEL (reference sequence). The CDR3 bases are TGTGCCAGCAGCCAGCTGCCAGAGGTATTGGACACTGAAGCTTTCTTT. Translated: CASSQLPEVLDTEAFF.

The rearrangement uses TRBV2 and TRBJ2-1; TRBD2 matches 7 bases. The CDR3 extends over 15 amino acids. Looked up from germline, CDR1 is SNHLY and CDR2 is FYNNEI. The J segment lost 1 base and the V segment lost 5 bases, leaving 5 bases of the junction unmatched. The CDR3 nucleotides read TGTGCCAGCAGTCAGCTAGCGGTTTCCTACAATGAGCAGTTCTTC. Residues: CASSQLAVSYNEQFF.

Here the CDR3 DNA reads TGTGCCAGCAGCCTCCCGGGGCCCTACGAGCAGTACTTC. Its translation: CASSLPGPYEQYF. The chain carries TRBV5-5 and TRBJ2-7; D may be TRBD1 or TRBD2 (5 bases each). Per germline, CDR1 SGHKS and CDR2 YYEKEE (reference sequence). V gave up 4 bases and J gave up 2 bases, with 10 bases separating them. This CDR3 is built from 13 residues.

This clone turned up a few times. The DNA is left out, because the CDR3 cannot be placed on it with certainty; the CDR3 is given as TCRdb lists it. The genes are TRBV28 and TRBJ1-4. The germline V gene encodes CDR1 MDHEN and CDR2 SYDVKM. Including both end residues, the CDR3 is 15 amino acids long. The CDR3 protein is CASSSSGAGNEKLFF.

The V gene is TRBV7-8, the J gene TRBJ1-4, with D unresolved. The V and J ends lost 5 bases and 4 bases respectively, with 8 bases between them. The V gene's germline CDR1 is SGHVS and CDR2 FQNEAQ. There are 13 residues in the CDR3. The CDR3 DNA follows: TGTGCCAGCAGCGGGGAATTTAATGAAAAACTGTTTTTT. This codes for CASSGEFNEKLFF.

The rearrangement joins TRBV7-9 to TRBJ2-7; D not resolved. Germline lookup yields CDR1 SEHNR and CDR2 FQNEAQ (reference sequence). V lost 4 bases and J 3 bases, leaving 13 bases between the germline ends. The CDR3 runs to 14 residues. CDR3 residues: CASSSSFVHYEQYF. The CDR3 DNA is TGTGCCAGCAGCTCCTCATTTGTTCACTACGAGCAGTACTTC.

This chain uses TRBV29-1 with TRBJ1-2; 10 nucleotides line up with TRBD1. The V and J ends lost 3 bases and 5 bases, in that order; junction bases with no gene match: 12. Germline-derived CDR1 and CDR2 are SQVTM and ANQGSEA. This CDR3 is built from 16 residues. The CDR3 sequence: CSVDRDRGAPLYGYTF. CDR3 nucleotides: TGCAGCGTTGACCGGGACAGGGGCGCGCCTCTGTATGGCTACACCTTC.